What follows is one TCR beta chain and its context. This receptor's antigen is unknown. Base qualities are not at hand, and no much larger clone is one base apart. This record belongs to a study of cytomegalovirus exposure and HLA in healthy donors (dated by TCRdb to between 2016 and 2019). Study-wide context: An earlier analysis of around 600 of the donors reported 250 to 300 Gb of sequence data and 120 million or so unique TCR beta sequences from 150 million to 200 million T cells. Roughly 310 gigabases of sequencing data and some 85 million unique TCR sequences were included in an early release covering 550 to 650 HLA-typed donors. The genetic ancestry cluster associated with self-reported Caucasian donors included over 65% of the roughly 390 genotyped donors. The study aimed to test whether cataloging public T cell receptors could reveal signatures of past pathogen exposure. The T cell repertoires of 666 subjects were profiled by immunosequencing and related to cytomegalovirus serostatus. Besides the first cohort of under 700 subjects, a separate validation cohort made up of 120 different subjects was used. High-throughput TCR immunosequencing, statistical association of individual TCRs with disease status, and machine learning were combined to predict cytomegalovirus infection status. A later analysis re-examined previously published TCR beta repertoires from around 670 donors and added high-resolution HLA genotyping to investigate patterns of TCR occurrence. Rather than using new phenotypic data, the later analysis identified candidate immune exposures from TCR beta sequences and from how often those sequences occurred across donors. An earlier analysis of around 580 of the donors used high-throughput TCR beta sequencing to judge whether each TCR beta V gene segment behaved as functional or pseudogenic. Alongside the repertoire data, information on donor age, sex, ethnicity and CMV serostatus was compiled. A later genetic analysis used genome-wide SNP genotypes for about 65% of the roughly 700 donors, treating that subset as a discovery cohort. All discovery cohort repertoires had been generated on a single sequencing platform. HLA typing included class I and class II loci at four-digit resolution. Typing coverage differed by locus: A, B, C, DRB1 and DQB1 were typed in about 620-640 donors, DQA1 in roughly 510, DPA1 in around 610, and DPB1 in roughly 470. Four or five DR-DQ haplotypes were handled as single units for association and clustering because linkage in the cohort was strong. Among 300 to 500 genotyped donors of the cohort, an average of around 220,000 unique TCR beta nucleotide sequences was sequenced per donor, of which roughly 17% were non-productive.

Overall study outcomes, separate from this receptor: In both the original and validation cohorts, the classifier was reported to diagnose cytomegalovirus status with high specificity and sensitivity. At a false discovery rate of 0.05, a later analysis linked under 20,000 TCR beta sequences to specific HLA alleles. The authors suggested that the approach could potentially be generalized to other disease states and immunological phenotypes. Correlated functional status among segregating V segments might be attributable to linkage disequilibrium, but an unknown experimental factor could not be ruled out. Because counts were too low, 15 or so rarely observed V segments, including chromosome 9 orphons, were excluded from the earlier analysis of several hundred of the donors. In a later analysis, HLA-associated TCR beta chains showed more clonal expansion and lower generation probabilities than non-associated chains that were equally common. A later analysis found that TCR association rates varied across HLA loci, with DRB1 alleles showing the most associated TCRs and HLA-C alleles the fewest. Assigning TCR associations to individual alleles was difficult when HLA alleles, especially DR and DQ, strongly co-occurred. A cluster of highly shared sequence variants was judged likely to represent a technical artifact of the sequencing pipeline. A later genetic analysis reported fewer N-insertions in productive TCRs among donors in an Asian-associated ancestry cluster than the approximately 670-donor mean. Roughly uniform sequencing depth across donors was assumed in presence/absence analyses, although this assumption may not hold. A few of the identified cytomegalovirus-associated TCR beta chains were confirmed in vitro to be specific for cytomegalovirus antigens. CMV serostatus was the only immune exposure information available for the cohort. In an earlier analysis of about 540 of the donors, most TCR beta V segments were observed in productive rearrangements about 87% or about 30% of the time, broadly matching IMGT annotations. A total of 150 or so TCR beta chains were listed by the study as associated with cytomegalovirus. Because HLA typing was missing for some donors at each locus, association tests included only the typed subset. V-gene and J-gene trimming of TCR beta chains was associated with a missense DCLRE1C variant in a later genetic analysis, and the association was replicated in an independent cohort. Most TCR sequences were seen in very few donors, while some public TCRs were found in many individuals. In a later analysis, several top co-occurrence clusters were reported to appear linked to parvovirus B19, influenza, CMV and Epstein-Barr virus. Most CMV-associated TCR beta chains appeared to be HLA-restricted in a later analysis, and the HLA associations seemed to be driven largely by CMV exposure. A further reported finding was that TCR beta sequences accurately predicted the HLA-A and HLA-B alleles for most subjects in the first cohort. This cohort had only TCR beta chains sequenced, and the lack of alpha or paired-chain data limited which features could be detected.

The cohort was made up of around 720 healthy bone marrow donors. At the time of sampling, all cohort members were nominally healthy, though unrecorded immune exposures were likely present. The donor tested CMV seropositive and was one of the 289 seropositive cohort members. Each donor provided a peripheral blood sample, and peripheral blood mononuclear cells were used for TCR beta sequencing. The Qiagen DNeasy Blood Extraction Kit was used to extract genomic DNA from the blood cell samples. The library was made by the immunoSEQ multiplex PCR assay. A mixture of 60 forward primers for TCR Vbeta segments and 13 reverse primers for TCR Jbeta segments was used in the multiplex PCR. A multiplex PCR assay on genomic DNA amplified the CDR3 region of rearranged TCR beta genes. The amplified TCR beta libraries were sequenced on the Illumina HiSeq System as 87-base-pair reads. The published analysis was carried out like this. A later analysis counted about 80 million unique TCR beta chains across the 670 or so repertoires, and roughly 10 million of these chains were shared by at least two donors. Raw reads were error-corrected and collapsed into unique sequences by a nearest-neighbor algorithm in which closely related sequences were merged to remove PCR and sequencing errors. To assign V, D and J gene segments, CDR3 sequences were aligned to IMGT reference sequences. For a sequence to be retained, at least a six-nucleotide match to both a V gene segment and a J gene segment was required. A rearrangement counted as productive if the CDR3 had no stop codons and remained in frame with V and J, and every other rearrangement counted as non-productive. Following IMGT convention, CDR3 was defined as the stretch from the second conserved V-encoded cysteine up to the conserved J-encoded phenylalanine. Sequences without an unambiguous match to a single V gene segment were excluded from the earlier analysis of approximately 600 of the donors. In an earlier analysis of approximately 550 of the donors, V segments were called functional above 56.7% productive rearrangements and were called segregating when the between-donor standard deviation exceeded 5%. A statistical classification framework was developed to diagnose cytomegalovirus status using the catalog of TCR beta chain sequences. V and J gene assignment, in a later analysis, came from comparing TCR nucleotide sequences with IMGT/GENE-DB human TR gene sequences. A later analysis assigned CDR3 sequences and most-parsimonious VDJ recombination scenarios with the TCRdist pipeline. In a later analysis, each TCR beta chain was defined by its CDR3 amino acid sequence together with its V-gene family, and reads without a unique V-gene family were excluded. A later analysis removed several hundred highly shared, low-generation-probability nucleotide sequences to deal with suspected cross-contamination and a sequencing artifact. In a later analysis, a clonal expansion index was calculated for each public chain from normalized within-repertoire ranks of inferred template counts. A later analysis computed generation probabilities with a VDJ recombination model fitted to out-of-frame rearrangements, and checked the results against IGoR. Hypergeometric tests were used in a later analysis to score TCR-TCR, TCR-HLA and TCR-CMV co-occurrence, with a repertoire-size bias correction applied to the TCR pairs. A later analysis estimated false discovery rates by permuting HLA or CMV assignments 20 times. In a later analysis, co-occurring TCRs were grouped with DBSCAN, and TCRdist sequence similarity was added when clustering was performed within HLA-allele-positive subsets. Co-occurrence clustering excluded repertoires with fewer than 30,000 or more than 120,000 public chains, plus five with anomalous nucleotide sharing. Entries here come from immuneACCESS through TCRdb and include only in-frame sequences with V and J called. Some clones fail to appear in such tables; in the studies checked, an unresolved V gene covers under half of the shortfall, and the cause of the remainder is unknown. The V and J calls and the clone size are those of that table, but D and trimming were determined from the DNA. The table for this sample lists 95,000 to 150,000 clones; 81% of them were counted only once. The top ten constitute around 4% of the sample.

The source is a man between 18 and 29 years old in good health and CMV-seropositive. Sequencing was carried out using PBMCs.

The CDR3 corresponds to CASSLGTSGLGEDEQYF. The nucleotide sequence is given as TGTGCCAGCAGCCTTGGGACTAGCGGGTTGGGGGAGGACGAGCAGTACTTC. The chain was built from TRBV9 and TRBJ2-7; TRBD2 matches 12 bases in the middle. The germline V gene supplies CDR1 SGDLS and CDR2 YYNGEE. The V end gives up 4 bases and the J end 5 bases, leaving 13 bases in the junction not matched to a gene. Inclusive of the bounding cysteine and phenylalanine, the CDR3 is 17 residues long. The kept DNA is CDR3 alone, 51 bases in frame from the first base.